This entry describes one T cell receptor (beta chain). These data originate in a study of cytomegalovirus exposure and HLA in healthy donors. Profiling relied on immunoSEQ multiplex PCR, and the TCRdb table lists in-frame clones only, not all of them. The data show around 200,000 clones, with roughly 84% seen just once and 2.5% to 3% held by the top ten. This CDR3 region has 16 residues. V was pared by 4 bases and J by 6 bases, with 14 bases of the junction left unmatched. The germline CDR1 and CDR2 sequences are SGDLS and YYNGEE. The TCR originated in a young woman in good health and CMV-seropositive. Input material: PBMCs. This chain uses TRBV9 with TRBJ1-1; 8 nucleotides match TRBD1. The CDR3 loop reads CASSLDPDRVESEAFF. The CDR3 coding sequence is TGTGCCAGCAGCTTAGATCCGGACAGGGTTGAATCTGAAGCTTTCTTT. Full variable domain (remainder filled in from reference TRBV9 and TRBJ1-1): DSGVTQTPKHLITATGQRVTLRCSPRSGDLSVYWYQQSLDQGLQFLIQYYNGEERAKGNILERFSAQQFPDLHSELNLSSLELGDSALYFCASSLDPDRVESEAFFGQGTRLTVV.